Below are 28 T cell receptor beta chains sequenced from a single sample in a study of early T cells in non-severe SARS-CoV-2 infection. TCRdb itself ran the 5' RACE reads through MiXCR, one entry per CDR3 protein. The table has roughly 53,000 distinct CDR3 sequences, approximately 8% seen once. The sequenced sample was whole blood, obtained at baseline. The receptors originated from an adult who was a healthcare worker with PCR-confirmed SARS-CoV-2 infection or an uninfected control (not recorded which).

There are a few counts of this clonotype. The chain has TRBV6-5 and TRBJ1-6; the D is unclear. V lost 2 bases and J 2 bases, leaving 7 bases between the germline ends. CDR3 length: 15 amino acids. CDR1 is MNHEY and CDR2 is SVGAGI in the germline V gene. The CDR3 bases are TGTGCCAGCAGTTACGCGCGGACCTATAATTCACCCCTCCACTTT. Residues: CASSYARTYNSPLHF.

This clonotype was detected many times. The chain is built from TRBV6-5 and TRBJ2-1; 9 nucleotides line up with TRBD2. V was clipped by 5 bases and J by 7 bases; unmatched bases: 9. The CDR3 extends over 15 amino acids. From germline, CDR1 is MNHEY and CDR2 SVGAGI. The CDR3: CASSASSGNPNEQFF. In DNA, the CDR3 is TGTGCCAGCAGTGCCTCTAGCGGGAACCCTAATGAGCAGTTCTTC.

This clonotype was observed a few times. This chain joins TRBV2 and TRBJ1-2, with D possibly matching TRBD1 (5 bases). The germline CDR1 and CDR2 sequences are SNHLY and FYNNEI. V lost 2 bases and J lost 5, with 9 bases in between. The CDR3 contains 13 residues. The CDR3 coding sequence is TGTGCCAGCAGTGAACGGACATCTTATGGCTACACCTTC. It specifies CASSERTSYGYTF. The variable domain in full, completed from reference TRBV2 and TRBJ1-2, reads EPEVTQTPSHQVTQMGQEVILRCVPISNHLYFYWYRQILGQKVEFLVSFYNNEISEKSEIFDDQFSVERPDGSNFTLKIRSTKLEDSAMYFCASSERTSYGYTFGSGTRLTVV.

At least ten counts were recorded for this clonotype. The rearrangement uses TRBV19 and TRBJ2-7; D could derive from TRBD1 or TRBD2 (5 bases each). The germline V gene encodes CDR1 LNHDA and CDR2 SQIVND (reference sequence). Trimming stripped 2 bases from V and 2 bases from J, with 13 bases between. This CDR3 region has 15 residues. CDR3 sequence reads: CASSITLRGAYEQYF. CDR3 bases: TGTGCCAGTAGTATAACCCTCCGAGGGGCCTACGAGCAGTACTTC.

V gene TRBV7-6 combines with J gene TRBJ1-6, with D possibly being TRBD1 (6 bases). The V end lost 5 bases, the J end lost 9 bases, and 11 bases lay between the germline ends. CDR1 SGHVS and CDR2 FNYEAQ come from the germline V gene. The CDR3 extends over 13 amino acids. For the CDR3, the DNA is TGTGCCAGCAGCGGCGAGGGGGGTTCACCCCTCCACTTT. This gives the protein CASSGEGGSPLHF.

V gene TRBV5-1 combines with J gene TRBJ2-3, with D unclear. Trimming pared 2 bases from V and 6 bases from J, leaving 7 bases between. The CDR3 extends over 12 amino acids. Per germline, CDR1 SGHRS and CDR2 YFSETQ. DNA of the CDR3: TGCGCCAGCAGCTTACTACACGATACGCAGTATTTT. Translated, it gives CASSLLHDTQYF.

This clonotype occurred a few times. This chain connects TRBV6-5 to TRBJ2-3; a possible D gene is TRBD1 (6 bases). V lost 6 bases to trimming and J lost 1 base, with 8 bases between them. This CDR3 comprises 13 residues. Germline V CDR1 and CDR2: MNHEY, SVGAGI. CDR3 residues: CASSHRGTDTQYF. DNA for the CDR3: TGTGCCAGCAGCCACAGGGGCACAGATACGCAGTATTTT.

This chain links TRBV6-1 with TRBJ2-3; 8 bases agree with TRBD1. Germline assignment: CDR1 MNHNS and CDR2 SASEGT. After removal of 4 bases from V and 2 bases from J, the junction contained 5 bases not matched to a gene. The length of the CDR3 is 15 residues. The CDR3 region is CASSVGTGFTDTQYF. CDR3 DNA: TGTGCCAGCAGTGTGGGGACAGGTTTCACAGATACGCAGTATTTT.

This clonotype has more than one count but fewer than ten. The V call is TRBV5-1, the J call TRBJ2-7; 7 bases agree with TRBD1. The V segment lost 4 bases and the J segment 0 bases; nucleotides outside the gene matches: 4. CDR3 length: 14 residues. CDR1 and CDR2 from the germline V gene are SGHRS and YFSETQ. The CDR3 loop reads CASSARQGSYEQYF. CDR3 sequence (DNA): TGCGCCAGCAGCGCCCGACAGGGCTCCTACGAGCAGTACTTC.

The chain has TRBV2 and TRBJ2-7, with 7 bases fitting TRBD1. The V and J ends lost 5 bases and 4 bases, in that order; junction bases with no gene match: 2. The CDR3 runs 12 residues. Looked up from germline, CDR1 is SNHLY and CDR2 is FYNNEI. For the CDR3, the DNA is TGTGCCAGCAGTCAGACAGGGTACGAGCAGTACTTC. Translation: CASSQTGYEQYF.

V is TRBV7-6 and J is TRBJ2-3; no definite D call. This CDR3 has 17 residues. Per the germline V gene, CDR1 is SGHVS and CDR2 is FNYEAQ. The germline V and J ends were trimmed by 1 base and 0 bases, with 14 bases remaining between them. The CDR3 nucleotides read TGTGCCAGCAGCTTAGACCGAATGACCGGTAGCACAGATACGCAGTATTTT. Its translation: CASSLDRMTGSTDTQYF.

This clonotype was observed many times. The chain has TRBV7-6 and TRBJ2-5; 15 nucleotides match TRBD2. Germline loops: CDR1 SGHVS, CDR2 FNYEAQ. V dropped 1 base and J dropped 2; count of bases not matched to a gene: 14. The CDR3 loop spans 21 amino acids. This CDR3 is CASSLEHPGLAGGRGQETQYF. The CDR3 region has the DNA TGTGCCAGCAGCTTAGAACACCCCGGACTAGCGGGAGGGCGGGGTCAAGAGACCCAGTACTTC.

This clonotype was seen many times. The DNA of the CDR3 is TGTGCCAGCAGCTCGGTGGGGCCTACCTACGAGCAGTACTTC. Protein: CASSSVGPTYEQYF. The genes are TRBV21-1 and TRBJ2-7; the table's D call, TRBD1, has no DNA check behind it. TRBV21-1 is reported as a pseudogene. This CDR3 has 14 amino acids.

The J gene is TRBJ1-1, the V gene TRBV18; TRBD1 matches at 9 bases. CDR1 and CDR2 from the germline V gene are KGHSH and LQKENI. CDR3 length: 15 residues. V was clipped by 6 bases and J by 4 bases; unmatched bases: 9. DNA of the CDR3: TGTGCCAGCTCGGCCATACAGGGGGCAGGCACTGAAGCTTTCTTT. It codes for CASSAIQGAGTEAFF.

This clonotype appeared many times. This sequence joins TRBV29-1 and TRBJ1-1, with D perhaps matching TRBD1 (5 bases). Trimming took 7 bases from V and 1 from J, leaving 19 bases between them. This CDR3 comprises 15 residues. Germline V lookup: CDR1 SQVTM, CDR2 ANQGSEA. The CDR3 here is CSAVNGGEWNTEAFF. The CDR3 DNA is TGCAGCGCTGTTAACGGGGGTGAGTGGAACACTGAAGCTTTCTTT.

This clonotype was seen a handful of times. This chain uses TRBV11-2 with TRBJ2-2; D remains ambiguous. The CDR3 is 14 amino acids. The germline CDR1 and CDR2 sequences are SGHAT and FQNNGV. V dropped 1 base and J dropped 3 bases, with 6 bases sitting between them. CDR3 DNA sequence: TGTGCCAGCAGCTTAGTCCCCCACACCGGGGAGCTGTTTTTT. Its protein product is CASSLVPHTGELFF. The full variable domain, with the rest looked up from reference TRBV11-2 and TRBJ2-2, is EAGVAQSPRYKIIEKRQSVAFWCNPISGHATLYWYQQILGQGPKLLIQFQNNGVVDDSQLPKDRFSAERLKGVDSTLKIQPAKLEDSAVYLCASSLVPHTGELFFGEGSRLTVL.

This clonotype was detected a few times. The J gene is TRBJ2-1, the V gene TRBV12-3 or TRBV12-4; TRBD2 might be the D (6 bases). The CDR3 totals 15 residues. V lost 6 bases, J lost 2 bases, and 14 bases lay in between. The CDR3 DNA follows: TGTGCCAGCAGCCCCCCGGGAGAGCCCTACAATGAGCAGTTCTTC. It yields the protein CASSPPGEPYNEQFF.

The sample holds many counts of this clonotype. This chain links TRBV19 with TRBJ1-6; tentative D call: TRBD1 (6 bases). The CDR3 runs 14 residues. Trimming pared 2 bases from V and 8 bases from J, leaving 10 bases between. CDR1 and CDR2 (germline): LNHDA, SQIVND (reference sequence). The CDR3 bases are TGTGCCAGTAGTATAACCGGGACACATTCACCCCTCCACTTT. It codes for CASSITGTHSPLHF.

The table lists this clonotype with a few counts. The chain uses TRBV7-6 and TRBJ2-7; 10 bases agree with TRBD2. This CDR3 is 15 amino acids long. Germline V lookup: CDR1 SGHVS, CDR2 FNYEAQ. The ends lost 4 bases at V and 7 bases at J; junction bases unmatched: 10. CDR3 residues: CASSYGTAGGGEQYF. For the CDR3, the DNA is TGTGCCAGCAGCTACGGAACAGCGGGAGGGGGTGAGCAGTACTTC.

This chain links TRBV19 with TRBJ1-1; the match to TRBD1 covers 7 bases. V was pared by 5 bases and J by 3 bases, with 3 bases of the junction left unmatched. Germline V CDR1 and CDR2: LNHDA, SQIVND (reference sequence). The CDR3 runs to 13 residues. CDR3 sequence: CASSPTGHTEAFF. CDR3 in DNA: TGTGCCAGTAGTCCGACAGGGCACACTGAAGCTTTCTTT.

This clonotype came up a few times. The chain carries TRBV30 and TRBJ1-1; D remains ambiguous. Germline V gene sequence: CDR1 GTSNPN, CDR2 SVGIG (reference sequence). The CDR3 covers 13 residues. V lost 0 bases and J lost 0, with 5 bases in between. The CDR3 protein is CAWSVGVNTEAFF. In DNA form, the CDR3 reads TGTGCCTGGAGTGTGGGAGTGAACACTGAAGCTTTCTTT.

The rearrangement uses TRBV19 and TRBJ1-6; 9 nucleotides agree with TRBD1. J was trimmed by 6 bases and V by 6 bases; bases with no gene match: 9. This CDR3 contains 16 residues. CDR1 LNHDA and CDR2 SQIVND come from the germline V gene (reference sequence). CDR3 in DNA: TGTGCCAGTAGAAGAGACAGGGGGTTAAGTAATTCACCCCTCCACTTT. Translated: CASRRDRGLSNSPLHF.

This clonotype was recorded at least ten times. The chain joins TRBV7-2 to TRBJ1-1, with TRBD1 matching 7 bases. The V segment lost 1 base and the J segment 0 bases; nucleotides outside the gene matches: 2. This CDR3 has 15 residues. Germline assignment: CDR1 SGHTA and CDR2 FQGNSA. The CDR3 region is CASSLGTGVNTEAFF. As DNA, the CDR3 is TGTGCCAGCAGCTTAGGAACAGGGGTGAACACTGAAGCTTTCTTT.

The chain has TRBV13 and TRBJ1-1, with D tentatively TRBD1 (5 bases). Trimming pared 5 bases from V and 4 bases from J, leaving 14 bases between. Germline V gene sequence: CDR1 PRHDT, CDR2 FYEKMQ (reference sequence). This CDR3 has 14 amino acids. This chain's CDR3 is CASSRRDLRTEAFF. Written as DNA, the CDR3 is TGTGCCAGCAGCCGACGGGACCTACGCACTGAAGCTTTCTTT.

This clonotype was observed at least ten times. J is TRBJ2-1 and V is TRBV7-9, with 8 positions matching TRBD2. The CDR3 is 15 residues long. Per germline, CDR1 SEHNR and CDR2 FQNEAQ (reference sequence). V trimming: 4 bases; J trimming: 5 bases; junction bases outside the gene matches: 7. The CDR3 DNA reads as TGTGCCAGCAGCTCAGCGCGGGGGGCGAACAATGAGCAGTTCTTC. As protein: CASSSARGANNEQFF.

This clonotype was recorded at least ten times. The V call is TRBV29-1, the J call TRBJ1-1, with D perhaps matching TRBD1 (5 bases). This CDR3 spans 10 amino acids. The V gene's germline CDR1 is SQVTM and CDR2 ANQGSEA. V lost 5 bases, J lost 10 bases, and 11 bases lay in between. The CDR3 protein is CSVHGAGAFF. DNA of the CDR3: TGCAGCGTTCACGGGGCAGGAGCTTTCTTT.

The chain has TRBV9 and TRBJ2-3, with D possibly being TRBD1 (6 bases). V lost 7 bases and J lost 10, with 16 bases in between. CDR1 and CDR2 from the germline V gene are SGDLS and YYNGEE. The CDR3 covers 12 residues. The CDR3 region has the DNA TGTGCCAGCGAAAGAGAGGGGGATTCGCAGTATTTT. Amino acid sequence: CASEREGDSQYF.

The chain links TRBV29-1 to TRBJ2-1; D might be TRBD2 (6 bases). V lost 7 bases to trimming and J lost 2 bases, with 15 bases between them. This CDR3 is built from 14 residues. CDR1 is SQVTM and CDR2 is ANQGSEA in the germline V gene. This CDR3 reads CSAWVREPYNEQFF. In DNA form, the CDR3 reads TGCAGCGCCTGGGTCCGGGAGCCCTACAATGAGCAGTTCTTC.